A selection of T cell receptor beta chains follows, all from one sample in a study of early T cells in non-severe SARS-CoV-2 infection. Using its own MiXCR run on the 5' RACE reads, TCRdb lists one record per CDR3 protein. The sample comprises 40,000 to 55,000 distinct CDR3 sequences, roughly 6.6% of which are singletons, and less than 25% rests with the top ten. The sample in question was whole blood, obtained at baseline. All receptors derive from an adult who was a healthcare worker with PCR-confirmed SARS-CoV-2 infection or an uninfected control (not recorded which). Each CDR3 is given with its conserved first and last residue. The D gene is left open where the match is weak. Where a row states a size, it is once, few, many or the class of an expanded clone; other rows omit it.

TRBJ1-1 | . | few | TRBV7-2 | CASSSSPSTEAFF | TGTGCCAGCAGCTCAAGCCCTTCCACTGAAGCTTTCTTT
TRBJ1-4 | TRBD1 | many | TRBV4-1 | CASSRTLQGQATTNEKLFF | TGCGCCAGCAGCCGTACTCTTCAGGGACAGGCGACAACTAATGAAAAACTGTTTTTT
TRBJ2-2 | TRBD1 | . | TRBV6-2/TRBV6-3 | CASRILGTGHTGELFF | TGTGCCAGCCGTATCTTAGGGACAGGGCACACCGGGGAGCTGTTTTTT
TRBJ2-7 | . | many | TRBV27 | CASSFSQGMKYEQYF | TGTGCCAGCAGTTTCAGCCAGGGGATGAAGTACGAGCAGTACTTC
TRBJ2-5 | TRBD2 | . | TRBV9 | CASSGLAGGQETQYF | TGTGCCAGCAGCGGGCTAGCGGGGGGGCAAGAGACCCAGTACTTC
TRBJ1-3 | TRBD1 | few | TRBV7-2 | CASSFVAGGSGGNTIYF | TGTGCCAGCAGCTTCGTGGCAGGGGGTTCGGGAGGAAACACCATATATTTT
TRBJ2-3 | TRBD2 | few | TRBV5-1 | CASSLAGGPLNTQYF | TGCGCCAGCAGCTTAGCGGGGGGCCCCCTGAATACGCAGTATTTT
TRBJ1-2 | . | . | TRBV20-1 | CSASPHGYTF | TGCAGTGCGTCTCCCCATGGCTACACCTTC
TRBJ2-3 | TRBD2 | many | TRBV12-3/TRBV12-4 | CASSRTSGRVTDTQYF | TGTGCCAGCAGTCGGACTAGCGGGAGAGTCACAGATACGCAGTATTTT
TRBJ2-3 | . | many | TRBV7-9 | CASSLDLRGTQYF | TGTGCCAGCAGCTTAGATCTACGGGGTACGCAGTATTTT
TRBJ2-1 | . | many | TRBV7-8 | CASSLELINEQFF | TGTGCCAGCAGCTTAGAGTTGATCAATGAGCAGTTCTTC
TRBJ2-3 | TRBD2 | many | TRBV5-1 | CASSPSGGADTQYF | TGCGCCAGCAGCCCGAGCGGGGGGGCAGATACGCAGTATTTT
TRBJ1-2 | . | . | TRBV7-9 | CASSSGLQYYGYTF | TGTGCCAGCAGCTCAGGACTGCAATACTATGGCTACACCTTC
TRBJ2-7 | TRBD1 | . | TRBV4-1 | CASSDRDRGNEQYF | TGCGCCAGCAGCGACCGGGACAGGGGCAACGAGCAGTACTTC
TRBJ2-3 | . | few | TRBV20-1 | CSAPPSRGTDTQYF | TGCAGTGCCCCGCCGAGTAGGGGTACAGATACGCAGTATTTT
TRBJ2-3 | . | . | TRBV29-1 | CSVEGNTDTQYF | TGCAGCGTTGAGGGCAACACAGATACGCAGTATTTT
TRBJ1-2 | . | . | TRBV29-1 | CSVEEDGGGYTF | TGCAGCGTTGAAGAGGACGGCGGAGGCTACACCTTC
TRBJ2-1 | . | . | TRBV24-1 | CATVSGNEQFF | TGTGCCACCGTTTCGGGCAATGAGCAGTTCTTC
TRBJ1-1 | . | . | TRBV9 | CASSPALRGTEAFF | TGTGCCAGCAGCCCAGCGTTGCGGGGCACTGAAGCTTTCTTT
TRBJ1-2 | TRBD1 | . | TRBV10-3 | CAITPDRDGGYTF | TGTGCCATCACCCCGGACAGGGACGGTGGCTACACCTTC
TRBJ2-2 | TRBD2 | many | TRBV6-6 | CASSYAGGDTGELFF | TGTGCCAGCAGTTACGCGGGAGGGGACACCGGGGAGCTGTTTTTT
TRBJ2-1 | . | . | TRBV20-1 | CSARSRREHNEQFF | TGCAGTGCCAGAAGCCGACGGGAACACAATGAGCAGTTCTTC
TRBJ1-4 | TRBD1 | many | TRBV4-1 | CASSQTGTGIEKLFF | TGCGCCAGCAGCCAAACCGGGACAGGGATTGAAAAACTGTTTTTT
TRBJ1-1 | . | many | TRBV5-1 | CASSSTPGATEAFF | TGCGCCAGCAGCTCTACCCCCGGAGCCACTGAAGCTTTCTTT
TRBJ2-1 | TRBD2 | . | TRBV2 | CASREKGLAANEQFF | TGTGCCAGCAGAGAAAAGGGACTAGCGGCCAATGAGCAGTTCTTC
TRBJ2-7 | . | many | TRBV6-1 | CASSVQDGSYEQYF | TGTGCCAGCAGTGTCCAGGACGGGTCCTACGAGCAGTACTTC
TRBJ2-7 | . | . | TRBV19 | CASRNSATYEQYF | TGTGCCAGTCGCAATAGCGCTACCTACGAGCAGTACTTC
TRBJ2-1 | TRBD2 | many | TRBV7-9 | CASLWTSGSYEQFF | TGTGCCAGCCTCTGGACTAGCGGGAGCTATGAGCAGTTCTTC
TRBJ1-6 | TRBD1 | many | TRBV6-2/TRBV6-3 | CASSPTTGSGSPLHF | TGTGCCAGCAGTCCAACGACAGGGTCGGGTTCACCCCTCCACTTT
TRBJ2-7 | TRBD1 | few | TRBV5-6 | CASSSHIHRGPYEQYF | TGTGCCAGCAGCTCACACATCCACAGGGGACCCTACGAGCAGTACTTC
TRBJ1-2 | . | many | TRBV24-1 | CATSDPALTVGYTF | TGTGCCACCAGTGATCCCGCATTAACGGTTGGCTACACCTTC
TRBJ2-3 | . | few | TRBV11-2 | CASDSGATSTDTQYF | TGTGCCAGCGATAGCGGAGCAACTAGCACAGATACGCAGTATTTT
TRBJ2-3 | . | few | TRBV4-1 | CASSQEAVPAQYF | TGCGCCAGCAGCCAAGAGGCGGTCCCTGCGCAGTATTTT
TRBJ2-5 | . | many | TRBV15 | CATRSLGSTYQETQYF | TGTGCCACCCGATCCTTGGGGAGCACGTACCAAGAGACCCAGTACTTC
TRBJ2-2 | . | many | TRBV2 | CASSTGHSGPTGELFF | TGTGCCAGCAGTACGGGACACTCTGGTCCCACCGGGGAGCTGTTTTTT
TRBJ2-1 | . | . | TRBV15 | CATSRWASSNEQFF | TGTGCCACCAGCCGATGGGCCTCATCGAATGAGCAGTTCTTC
TRBJ2-3 | . | many | TRBV7-9 | CASRLNPTDTQYF | TGTGCCAGCAGACTAAACCCCACAGATACGCAGTATTTT
TRBJ1-1 | . | . | TRBV18 | CASSPQGMNTEAFF | TGTGCCAGCTCTCCTCAGGGAATGAACACTGAAGCTTTCTTT
TRBJ1-4 | . | many | TRBV12-3/TRBV12-4 | CASSLDRGKLFF | TGTGCCAGCAGTTTGGACCGGGGGAAACTGTTTTTT
TRBJ2-7 | . | few | TRBV12-3/TRBV12-4 | CASTTNSGEQYF | TGTGCCAGCACGACAAATTCGGGCGAGCAGTACTTC
TRBJ1-1 | TRBD1 | many | TRBV10-3 | CAITPGTGSRTEAFF | TGTGCCATCACTCCCGGGACAGGGTCGAGAACTGAAGCTTTCTTT
TRBJ2-7 | . | . | TRBV29-1 | CSVGPDAVDEQYF | TGCAGCGTTGGCCCTGACGCAGTGGACGAGCAGTACTTC
TRBJ2-3 | TRBD1 | . | TRBV4-2 | CASSFPSGTGLADTQYF | TGTGCCAGCAGCTTCCCCAGTGGGACAGGGTTGGCAGATACGCAGTATTTT
TRBJ2-3 | TRBD2 | few | TRBV10-3 | CAISAGVDSGGSDTQYF | TGTGCCATCAGTGCGGGGGTTGATAGCGGGGGATCAGATACGCAGTATTTT
TRBJ2-7 | . | many | TRBV4-2 | CASSQETTEQYF | TGTGCCAGCAGCCAGGAGACCACCGAGCAGTACTTC
TRBJ2-2 | TRBD2 | few | TRBV6-4 | CASSDGPPGGNTGELFF | TGTGCCAGCAGTGACGGCCCGCCGGGGGGGAACACCGGGGAGCTGTTTTTT
TRBJ2-3 | TRBD2 | many | TRBV12-3/TRBV12-4 | CASSLGTSGSGPTDTQYF | TGTGCCAGCAGCCTCGGGACTAGTGGGAGTGGACCCACAGATACGCAGTATTTT
TRBJ2-1 | . | many | TRBV20-1 | CSARVVVRSSYNEQFF | TGCAGTGCTAGAGTGGTGGTTAGGAGCTCCTACAATGAGCAGTTCTTC
TRBJ1-1 | . | many | TRBV5-4 | CATSLTRGMNTEAFF | TGTGCCACCTCCTTAACCCGGGGGATGAACACTGAAGCTTTCTTT
TRBJ2-7 | . | many | TRBV19 | CASSMLAEGSYEQYF | TGTGCCAGTAGTATGTTGGCAGAGGGGTCCTACGAGCAGTACTTC
TRBJ2-3 | TRBD2 | many | TRBV12-3/TRBV12-4 | CASRGLAGATTDTQYF | TGTGCCAGCAGGGGACTAGCGGGGGCCACCACAGATACGCAGTATTTT
TRBJ1-1 | TRBD1 | few | TRBV5-1 | CASRQGARSEAFF | TGCGCCAGCAGGCAGGGGGCTCGGTCTGAAGCTTTCTTT
TRBJ2-3 | . | . | TRBV7-6 | CASTTNLASWADTQYF | TGTGCCAGCACCACAAACCTGGCAAGCTGGGCAGATACGCAGTATTTT
TRBJ2-6 | . | many | TRBV7-9 | CASSGDSGSSGANVLTF | TGTGCCAGCAGCGGCGACTCAGGGAGCTCTGGGGCCAACGTCCTGACTTTC
TRBJ2-2 | TRBD2 | . | TRBV6-4 | CASSDGGGGNTGELFF | TGTGCCAGCAGTGACGGCGGGGGTGGAAACACCGGGGAGCTGTTTTTT
TRBJ1-2 | TRBD1 | many | TRBV7-3 | CASSLDRSRNGYTF | TGTGCCAGCAGCTTGGACAGGTCCAGAAATGGCTACACCTTC
TRBJ2-7 | . | . | TRBV11-2 | CASSLGLGSEQYF | TGTGCCAGCAGCTTAGGGTTGGGCTCCGAGCAGTACTTC
TRBJ2-5 | TRBD2 | few | TRBV2 | CASSLAEETQYF | TGTGCCAGCAGCCTAGCGGAAGAGACCCAGTACTTC
TRBJ2-7 | . | many | TRBV6-1 | CASSEAPGVSYEQYF | TGTGCCAGCAGTGAAGCGCCGGGGGTCTCCTACGAGCAGTACTTC